These 30 T cell receptor beta chains came from one sample sequenced in a study of shared clonotypes between healthy human individuals. Sequencing used immunoSEQ multiplex PCR; TCRdb keeps in-frame clones, though not all of them. The sample has about 2 million clones; 85% to 95% are singletons. The specimen was naive CD4+ T cells sorted from blood. Subset specified: CD45RA+ positively selected. All receptors come from a man aged 18 to 29 in good health.

The chain joins TRBV5-1 to TRBJ2-1; 10 bases are shared with TRBD2. J gave up 10 bases and V 0 bases, and 10 bases lay outside the gene matches. This CDR3 has 16 residues. The germline CDR1 and CDR2 sequences are SGHRS and YFSETQ. CDR3: CASSLEPSGGPKEQFF. The CDR3 DNA reads as TGCGCCAGCAGCTTGGAACCTAGCGGGGGCCCGAAGGAGCAGTTCTTC.

This chain connects TRBV4-1 to TRBJ1-1; D possibly corresponds to TRBD1 (5 bases). Germline V gives CDR1 MGHRA, CDR2 YSYEKL. The CDR3 has 19 residues. V gave up 3 bases and J gave up 1 base, with 24 bases separating them. CDR3 loop: CASSHLMVDIGGSNTEAFF. The CDR3 DNA follows: TGCGCCAGCAGCCACCTCATGGTCGACATCGGGGGGTCGAACACTGAAGCTTTCTTT.

This clone was seen once. This sequence joins TRBV10-1 and TRBJ2-1; TRBD2 matches at 12 bases. The CDR3 is 18 amino acids. The J segment lost 4 bases and the V segment lost 6 bases, leaving 13 bases of the junction unmatched. Germline CDR1 is WNHNN and CDR2 is SYGVQD (reference sequence). The CDR3 DNA reads as TGCGCCAGCAGCTCCGGACTAGCGGGGTCAGGTGGATACAATGAGCAGTTCTTC. Translating gives CASSSGLAGSGGYNEQFF.

The rearrangement uses TRBV10-3 and TRBJ1-6, with D perhaps matching TRBD1 (6 bases). Germline V CDR1 and CDR2: ENHRY, SYGVKD. This CDR3 is built from 20 residues. Trimming pared 0 bases from V and 4 bases from J, leaving 22 bases between. The CDR3 spells CAISESGGGHSTPYNSPLHF. The DNA for the CDR3 is TGTGCCATCAGTGAGTCAGGGGGGGGCCACTCGACGCCTTATAATTCACCCCTCCACTTT.

V gene TRBV5-6 combines with J gene TRBJ2-7; tentative D call: TRBD1 (5 bases). Trimming took 0 bases from V and 6 from J, leaving 13 bases between them. Looked up from germline, CDR1 is SGHDT and CDR2 is YYEEEE. The CDR3 runs to 14 residues. The chain's CDR3 is CASSLVQGAREQYF. The CDR3 nucleotides are TGTGCCAGCAGCTTGGTCCAGGGTGCGCGCGAGCAGTACTTC. The entire variable domain, with the rest obtained from reference TRBV5-6 and TRBJ2-7, is as follows: DAGVTQSPTHLIKTRGQQVTLRCSPKSGHDTVSWYQQALGQGPQFIFQYYEEEERQRGNFPDRFSGHQFPNYSSELNVNALLLGDSALYLCASSLVQGAREQYFGPGTRLTVT.

In the case of this clone: This sample includes further DNA sequences coding for the same CDR3. The chain has TRBV5-1 and TRBJ1-3, with D hard to call. V lost 0 bases to trimming and J lost 1 base, with 8 bases between them. The CDR3 has 15 amino acids. Germline-derived CDR1 and CDR2 are SGHRS and YFSETQ. The CDR3 sequence is CASSLDRGSGNTIYF. CDR3 bases: TGCGCCAGCAGCTTGGATCGGGGTTCTGGAAACACCATATATTTT.

This clone was counted a single time. This chain uses TRBV7-3 with TRBJ1-2; unclear D gene. The V and J ends lost 11 bases and 6 bases respectively, with 4 bases between them. The germline CDR1 and CDR2 sequences are SGHTA and FQGTGA. The CDR3 runs 8 residues. CDR3 sequence (DNA): TGTGCCCCCAATGGCTACACCTTC. Amino acids: CAPNGYTF.

This sequence joins TRBV7-9 and TRBJ1-6; D is perhaps TRBD1 (5 bases). The CDR3 is made up of 17 amino acids. Germline CDR1 reads SEHNR; CDR2 reads FQNEAQ (reference sequence). Trimming shortened V by 5 bases and J by 3 bases, and 17 bases separated the two germline ends. CDR3 DNA sequence: TGTGCCAGCAGCCAAAGCCGCGGGGCAGACTATAATTCACCCCTCCACTTT. Its protein product is CASSQSRGADYNSPLHF.

The chain couples TRBV4-3 to TRBJ1-1; D is unresolved. The CDR3 has 14 amino acids. Germline assignment: CDR1 LGHNA and CDR2 YSLEER. Trimming removed 3 bases from V and 4 bases from J, with 12 bases in between. The CDR3 reads CASSQGGIGTEAFF. In DNA, the CDR3 is TGCGCCAGCAGCCAGGGCGGTATAGGCACTGAAGCTTTCTTT.

The chain carries TRBV7-8 and TRBJ2-1, with 12 nucleotides matching TRBD2. Losses at the gene ends were 5 bases for V and 4 bases for J; bases not matched to a gene: 6. The germline V gene has CDR1 SGHVS and CDR2 FQNEAQ. CDR3 size: 16 residues. The DNA of the CDR3 is TGTGCCAGCAGCAACCCCGGGACTAGCGGGTACAATGAGCAGTTCTTC. Amino acid sequence: CASSNPGTSGYNEQFF.

Only one count was recorded for this clone. The CDR3 DNA is TGTGCCAGCAAGGCCCACAATGAGCAGTTCTTC. This translates into CASKAHNEQFF. The chain combines TRBV28 with TRBJ2-1; D is ambiguous. Trimming took off 7 bases at V and 5 bases at J, with 6 bases between the two ends. The V gene's germline CDR1 is MDHEN and CDR2 SYDVKM. The CDR3 length is 11 residues.

Concerning this clone: The sample has other DNA sequences that encode this CDR3 too. This chain uses TRBV27 with TRBJ2-7; weak D call: TRBD1 (5 bases). V lost 6 bases to trimming and J lost 2 bases, with 11 bases between them. In germline, CDR1 is MNHEY, CDR2 SMNVEV (reference sequence). The CDR3 covers 13 residues. CDR3: CASRLAGTYEQYF. CDR3 coding DNA: TGTGCCAGCAGGTTGGCAGGGACCTACGAGCAGTACTTC.

The table lists this clone with a few counts. The J gene is TRBJ2-1, the V gene TRBV7-2, with 7 bases identical to TRBD2. V lost 1 base and J lost 2; bases outside the gene matches: 2. The CDR3 has 15 residues. The germline V gene encodes CDR1 SGHTA and CDR2 FQGNSA. CDR3 amino acids: CASSLDAGAYNEQFF. For the CDR3, the DNA is TGTGCCAGCAGCTTAGATGCGGGAGCCTACAATGAGCAGTTCTTC.

The V call is TRBV6-5, the J call TRBJ2-3, with 8 bases identical to TRBD1. V lost 7 bases and J lost 1; bases outside the gene matches: 4. Germline V gene sequence: CDR1 MNHEY, CDR2 SVGAGI. CDR3 length: 14 residues. DNA for the CDR3: TGTGCCAGCACGATGACAGGGGGCACAGATACGCAGTATTTT. Its translation: CASTMTGGTDTQYF.

The chain has TRBV2 and TRBJ2-5; D tentatively fits TRBD1 or TRBD2 (5 bases each). Trimming left V 2 bases short and J 4 bases short, with 14 bases between. The length of the CDR3 is 15 residues. CDR1 is SNHLY and CDR2 is FYNNEI in the germline V gene. CDR3 residues: CASSERTGTRETQYF. DNA of the CDR3: TGTGCCAGCAGTGAACGGACGGGGACGAGAGAGACCCAGTACTTC.

The J gene is TRBJ1-2, the V gene TRBV6-5, with D tentatively TRBD1 (5 bases). V lost 2 bases and J 6 bases, leaving 10 bases between the germline ends. The CDR3 is 13 residues long. CDR1 is MNHEY and CDR2 is SVGAGI in the germline V gene. The CDR3 DNA is TGTGCCAGCAGTTACACAGGTCGGGATGGCTACACCTTC. It is translated as CASSYTGRDGYTF.

In this sample, this clone turned up many times. This sequence joins TRBV7-9 and TRBJ2-2; TRBD2 matches at 10 bases. In germline, CDR1 is SEHNR, CDR2 FQNEAQ (reference sequence). The CDR3 consists of 16 residues. J lost 0 bases, V lost 6 bases, and 4 bases had no gene match. The CDR3 is CASSRTSGSNTGELFF. CDR3 DNA: TGTGCCAGCAGTCGGACTAGCGGATCGAACACCGGGGAGCTGTTTTTT.

The chain links TRBV18 to TRBJ1-1, with TRBD1 as a possible D gene (5 bases). The ends were cut back, 3 bases at V and 6 bases at J, with 11 bases in the middle. This CDR3 is built from 13 residues. Germline V gene sequence: CDR1 KGHSH, CDR2 LQKENI. This CDR3 is CASSPRQGPEAFF. The CDR3 DNA reads as TGTGCCAGCTCACCCCGGCAGGGTCCTGAAGCTTTCTTT.

The sample holds a few counts of this clone. Other DNA sequences in the same sample also yield this CDR3. This chain links TRBV5-1 with TRBJ1-3; D ambiguous. V lost 0 bases to trimming and J lost 3 bases, with 4 bases between them. CDR3 length: 13 residues. Looked up from germline, CDR1 is SGHRS and CDR2 is YFSETQ. The CDR3 region has the DNA TGCGCCAGCAGCTTGGGAGATGGAAACACCATATATTTT. Its protein is CASSLGDGNTIYF.

In this sample, this clone turned up once. This chain joins TRBV6-6 and TRBJ1-5; possible D gene TRBD1, 6 bases. Germline V CDR1 and CDR2: MNHNY, SVGAGI (reference sequence). This CDR3 contains 16 residues. V was pared by 6 bases and J by 1 base, with 16 bases between. The CDR3 protein is CASSYGQYTSNQPQHF. CDR3 coding DNA: TGTGCCAGCAGCTACGGACAGTACACGAGCAATCAGCCCCAGCATTTT.

This chain connects TRBV29-1 to TRBJ1-1, with a possible D match to TRBD1 (6 bases). This CDR3 has 14 amino acids. The V end was cut by 6 bases, the J end by 5 bases, with 19 bases between. The germline V gene has CDR1 SQVTM and CDR2 ANQGSEA. The CDR3 coding sequence is TGCAGCGTCAGGGGTATGGGGGGAAGGACTGAAGCTTTCTTT. Translation gives CSVRGMGGRTEAFF.

This clone was found once. The J gene is TRBJ1-2, the V gene TRBV11-2; D perhaps matches TRBD1 (6 bases). Germline-derived CDR1 and CDR2 are SGHAT and FQNNGV. CDR3 size: 15 residues. With 3 bases removed from V and 0 bases from J, the gap between germline ends came to 11 bases. CDR3: CASSFSDRPNYGYTF. The CDR3 DNA is TGTGCCAGCAGCTTTTCGGACAGACCTAACTATGGCTACACCTTC.

The rearrangement joins TRBV27 to TRBJ2-3, with 13 bases that match TRBD2. The CDR3 contains 18 residues. The germline V gene encodes CDR1 MNHEY and CDR2 SMNVEV (reference sequence). J gave up 4 bases and V 2 bases, and 9 bases lay outside the gene matches. The CDR3 reads CASSLRLAGGLCPDTQYF. The DNA for the CDR3 is TGTGCCAGCAGTTTACGACTAGCGGGGGGACTTTGTCCAGATACGCAGTATTTT.

CDR3 nucleotide sequence: TGTGCCAGCTCACCCCGGACGGCGGTCAACTATGGCTACACCTTC. Amino acid sequence: CASSPRTAVNYGYTF. The chain recombines TRBV18 with TRBJ1-2, with unresolved D. Germline V lookup: CDR1 KGHSH, CDR2 LQKENI. This CDR3 has 15 amino acids. Trimming removed 3 bases from V and 2 bases from J, with 13 bases in between.

This chain uses TRBV7-8 with TRBJ1-6; D gene unclear. From germline, CDR1 is SGHVS and CDR2 FQNEAQ. The V end was cut by 6 bases, the J end by 1 base, with 13 bases between. This CDR3 has 16 amino acids. CDR3 in amino acids: CASSQSLGSYNSPLHF. The CDR3 DNA sequence: TGTGCCAGCAGTCAGAGCCTGGGTTCCTATAATTCACCCCTCCACTTT.

This chain uses TRBV7-2 with TRBJ2-7; 8 bases match TRBD2. Trimming took 10 bases from V and 3 from J; bases not matched to a gene: 11. The germline CDR1 and CDR2 sequences are SGHTA and FQGNSA. The CDR3 covers 14 residues. The CDR3 here is CATRRRGDLYEQYF. The DNA for the CDR3 is TGTGCCACCCGTAGGCGGGGGGATCTCTACGAGCAGTACTTC.

This chain joins TRBV19 and TRBJ2-7; a weak D match, TRBD2 (6 bases). Between the trimmed V and J ends, which lost 3 bases and 2 bases, there was a span of 17 bases. Germline V gene data show CDR1 as LNHDA and CDR2 as SQIVND (reference sequence). There are 16 residues in the CDR3. Here the CDR3 DNA reads TGTGCCAGTAGTATTAGCGTGGGACTGGGCCCCTACGAGCAGTACTTC. Translated, it gives CASSISVGLGPYEQYF.

The rearrangement uses TRBV5-1 and TRBJ2-5; TRBD2 is a possible D gene (5 bases). This CDR3 spans 13 amino acids. Trimming took off 3 bases at V and 3 bases at J, with 9 bases between the two ends. CDR1 SGHRS and CDR2 YFSETQ come from the germline V gene. The CDR3: CASSSRVEETQYF. CDR3 nucleotides: TGCGCCAGCAGCTCGAGGGTCGAAGAGACCCAGTACTTC.

Notes on this clone: Other nucleotide sequences from this sample produce the same CDR3. The gene calls are TRBV2 and TRBJ1-5; TRBD1 agrees at 9 bases. The germline V gene has CDR1 SNHLY and CDR2 FYNNEI. This CDR3 is built from 14 residues. The V and J ends lost 4 bases and 4 bases, in that order; junction bases with no gene match: 2. CDR3 sequence reads: CASSVGQGNQPQHF. CDR3 sequence (DNA): TGTGCCAGCAGTGTGGGACAGGGAAATCAGCCCCAGCATTTT.

The chain carries TRBV7-2 and TRBJ1-4; D ambiguous. The CDR3 runs 12 residues. The germline V gene has CDR1 SGHTA and CDR2 FQGNSA. V was shortened by 1 base and J by 8 bases, with 5 bases between the two germline ends. CDR3 nucleotides: TGTGCCAGCAGCTTAGGAAAAGAAAAACTGTTTTTT. This translates into CASSLGKEKLFF.